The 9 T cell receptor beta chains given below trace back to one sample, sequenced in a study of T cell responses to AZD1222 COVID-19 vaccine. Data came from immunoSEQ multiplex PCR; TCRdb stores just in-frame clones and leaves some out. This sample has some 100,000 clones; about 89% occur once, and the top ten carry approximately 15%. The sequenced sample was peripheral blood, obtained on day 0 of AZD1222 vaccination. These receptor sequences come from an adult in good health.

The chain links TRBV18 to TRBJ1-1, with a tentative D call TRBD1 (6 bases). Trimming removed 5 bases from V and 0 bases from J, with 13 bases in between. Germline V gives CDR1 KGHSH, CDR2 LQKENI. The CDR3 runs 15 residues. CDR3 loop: CASSERTAMNTEAFF. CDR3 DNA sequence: TGTGCCAGCTCAGAAAGGACAGCTATGAACACTGAAGCTTTCTTT.

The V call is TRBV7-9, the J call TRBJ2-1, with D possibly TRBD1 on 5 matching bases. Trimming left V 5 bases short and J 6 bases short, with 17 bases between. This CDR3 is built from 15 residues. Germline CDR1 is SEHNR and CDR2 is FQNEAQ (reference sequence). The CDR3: CASSPQLAGINEQFF. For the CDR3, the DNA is TGTGCCAGCAGCCCCCAACTGGCAGGGATCAATGAGCAGTTCTTC.

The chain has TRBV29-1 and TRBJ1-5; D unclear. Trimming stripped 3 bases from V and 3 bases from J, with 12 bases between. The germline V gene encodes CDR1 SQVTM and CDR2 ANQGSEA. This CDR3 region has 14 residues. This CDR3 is CSVEVGGNNQPQHF. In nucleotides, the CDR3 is TGCAGCGTTGAGGTTGGCGGGAACAATCAGCCCCAGCATTTT.

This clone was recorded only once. This chain's CDR3 is CASSQATSGINEQYF. CDR3 coding DNA: TGTGCCAGCAGCCAAGCTACTAGCGGGATCAACGAGCAGTACTTC. The rearrangement joins TRBV3-1 (or the pseudogene TRBV3-2) to TRBJ2-7; the match to TRBD2 covers 10 bases. Germline lookup yields CDR1 LGHDT and CDR2 YNNKEL (reference sequence). The CDR3 is 15 amino acids. V was pared by 1 base and J by 5 bases, with 5 bases of the junction left unmatched.

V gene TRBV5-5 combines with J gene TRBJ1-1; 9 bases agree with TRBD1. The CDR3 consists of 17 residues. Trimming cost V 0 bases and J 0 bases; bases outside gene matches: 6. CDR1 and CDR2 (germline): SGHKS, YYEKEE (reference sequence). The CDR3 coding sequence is TGTGCCAGCAGCTTGGTACAGGGGGCGCGTTTGAACACTGAAGCTTTCTTT. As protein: CASSLVQGARLNTEAFF.

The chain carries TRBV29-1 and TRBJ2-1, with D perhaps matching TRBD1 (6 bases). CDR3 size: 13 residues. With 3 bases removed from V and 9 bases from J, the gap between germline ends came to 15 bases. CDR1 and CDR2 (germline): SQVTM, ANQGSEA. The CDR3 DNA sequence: TGCAGCGTTGAGCCGGACAGTCCTGGTGAGCAGTTCTTC. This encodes CSVEPDSPGEQFF.

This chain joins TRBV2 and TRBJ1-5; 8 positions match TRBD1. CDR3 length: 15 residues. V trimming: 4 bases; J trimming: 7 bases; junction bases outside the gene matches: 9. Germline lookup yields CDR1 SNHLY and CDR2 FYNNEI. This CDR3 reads CASSGTRTGTQPQHF. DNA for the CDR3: TGTGCCAGCAGTGGCACCCGGACAGGGACACAGCCCCAGCATTTT.

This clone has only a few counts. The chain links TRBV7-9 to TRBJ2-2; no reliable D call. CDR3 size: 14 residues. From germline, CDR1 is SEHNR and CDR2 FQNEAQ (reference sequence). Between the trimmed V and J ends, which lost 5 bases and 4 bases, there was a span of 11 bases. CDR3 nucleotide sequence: TGTGCCAGCAGCAGACAAGCCGCCACCGGGGAGCTGTTTTTT. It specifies CASSRQAATGELFF.

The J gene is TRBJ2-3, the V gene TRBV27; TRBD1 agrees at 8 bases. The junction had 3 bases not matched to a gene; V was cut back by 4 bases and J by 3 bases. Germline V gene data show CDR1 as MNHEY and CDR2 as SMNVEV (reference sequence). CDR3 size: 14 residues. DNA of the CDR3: TGTGCCAGCAGTTACCGACAGGGGACAGATACGCAGTATTTT. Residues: CASSYRQGTDTQYF.